This entry lists 17 T cell receptor beta chains sequenced from one sample in a study of blood T cell repertoires in COVID-19. Some clones are missing from TCRdb's copy, which holds only in-frame ones; the method was immunoSEQ multiplex PCR. The table includes about 65,000 clones, around 93% detected once. Sequenced material: peripheral blood. These receptor sequences come from a man aged 65-85 years with active COVID-19.

The rearrangement links TRBV5-1 to TRBJ2-2; no clear D. This CDR3 is 16 amino acids long. V lost 0 bases and J 2 bases, leaving 11 bases between the germline ends. Germline lookup yields CDR1 SGHRS and CDR2 YFSETQ. In DNA, the CDR3 is TGCGCCAGCAGCTTGGCGGTCCAAACTAACACCGGGGAGCTGTTTTTT. Translation gives CASSLAVQTNTGELFF.

V gene TRBV5-4 combines with J gene TRBJ2-5, with 8 bases aligning to TRBD2. V gave up 4 bases and J gave up 4 bases; unmatched junction bases: 6. This CDR3 is built from 14 residues. Germline loops: CDR1 SGHNT, CDR2 YYREEE (reference sequence). As DNA, the CDR3 is TGTGCCAGCAGCGCCAACCGGGGGGGAGAGACCCAGTACTTC. Translation: CASSANRGGETQYF.

The rearrangement links TRBV6-5 to TRBJ2-1; 9 nucleotides match TRBD2. Germline trimming cut 10 bases from V and 3 bases from J; bases unmatched to any gene: 7. Germline lookup yields CDR1 MNHEY and CDR2 SVGAGI. The CDR3 totals 14 residues. The CDR3: CATGFSGGYNEQFF. The DNA of the CDR3 is TGTGCCACAGGATTTAGCGGGGGCTACAATGAGCAGTTCTTC.

The DNA for the CDR3 is TGTGCCAGCAGCAAAGTCGGGGGACAGGGGGATAATTCACCCCTCCACTTT. Its translation: CASSKVGGQGDNSPLHF. The J gene is TRBJ1-6, the V gene TRBV21-1; the DNA was not used to check the table's D call, TRBD1. TRBV21-1 represents a pseudogene. The CDR3 has 17 amino acids.

The chain combines TRBV19 with TRBJ2-1; D gene ambiguous. The CDR3 loop spans 14 amino acids. CDR1 and CDR2 (germline): LNHDA, SQIVND (reference sequence). Trimming pared 3 bases from V and 3 bases from J, leaving 9 bases between. CDR3 in amino acids: CASSISPNYNEQFF. The CDR3, as DNA: TGTGCCAGTAGTATTAGCCCGAACTACAATGAGCAGTTCTTC.

The V call is TRBV10-3, the J call TRBJ2-1; TRBD1 matches 8 bases. The CDR3 loop spans 12 amino acids. After removal of 10 bases from V and 8 bases from J, the junction contained 7 bases not matched to a gene. Germline loops: CDR1 ENHRY, CDR2 SYGVKD. The CDR3 here is CATRQGLDEQFF. In nucleotides, the CDR3 is TGTGCCACCCGACAGGGGTTGGATGAGCAGTTCTTC.

The chain carries TRBV5-4 and TRBJ1-1; D gene ambiguous. The CDR3 consists of 15 residues. The germline CDR1 and CDR2 sequences are SGHNT and YYREEE (reference sequence). V lost 4 bases to trimming and J lost 5 bases, with 18 bases between them. CDR3 in amino acids: CASSPGLGMETEAFF. The CDR3 DNA sequence: TGTGCCAGCAGCCCCGGACTGGGAATGGAGACTGAAGCTTTCTTT.

The chain employs TRBV20-1 and TRBJ1-1, with D perhaps TRBD1 (5 bases). CDR3 length: 14 amino acids. The V end lost 3 bases, the J end lost 0 bases, and 11 bases lay between the germline ends. The germline gives CDR1 DFQATT, CDR2 SNEGSKA (reference sequence). CDR3 DNA: TGCAGTGCTAGTGGGGGGGTGGTGAACACTGAAGCTTTCTTT. It specifies CSASGGVVNTEAFF.

This clone was counted once. The gene calls are TRBV27 and TRBJ2-4, with 7 nucleotides matching TRBD1. J was trimmed by 5 bases and V by 3 bases; bases with no gene match: 7. CDR1 is MNHEY and CDR2 is SMNVEV in the germline V gene (reference sequence). There are 15 residues in the CDR3. The CDR3 sequence: CASSFLGQVQNIQYF. DNA for the CDR3: TGTGCCAGCAGTTTCCTCGGACAGGTCCAAAACATTCAGTACTTC.

CDR3 coding DNA: TGTGCCAGCAGTTCGACAGAACAGCTTTTGGAGACCCAGTACTTC. Amino acid sequence: CASSSTEQLLETQYF. The V gene is TRBV6-5, the J gene TRBJ2-5, with D possibly TRBD1 on 5 matching bases. This CDR3 region has 15 residues. Per the germline V gene, CDR1 is MNHEY and CDR2 is SVGAGI. The V end was cut by 4 bases, the J end by 5 bases, with 17 bases between.

The chain carries TRBV19 and TRBJ1-2; a weak D match, TRBD1 (5 bases). Trimming took 6 bases from V and 4 from J, leaving 12 bases between them. This CDR3 contains 13 residues. Germline assignment: CDR1 LNHDA and CDR2 SQIVND (reference sequence). CDR3 residues: CASSPPGIYGYTF. The DNA for the CDR3 is TGTGCCAGTAGCCCTCCAGGGATCTATGGCTACACCTTC.

This clone came up once. In DNA form, the CDR3 reads TGTGCCAGTAGGCCGGGACAGCTTAACTATGGCTACACCTTC. This encodes CASRPGQLNYGYTF. The V and J genes are TRBV19 and TRBJ1-2, with 7 positions matching TRBD1. This CDR3 spans 14 amino acids. Germline V gives CDR1 LNHDA, CDR2 SQIVND (reference sequence). Unmatched junction bases numbered 5, after V lost 6 bases and J lost 1 base.

This chain joins TRBV29-1 and TRBJ2-3, with unresolved D. Between the trimmed V and J ends, which lost 6 bases and 3 bases, there was a span of 13 bases. This CDR3 has 13 amino acids. Germline-derived CDR1 and CDR2 are SQVTM and ANQGSEA. The CDR3 loop reads CSVRPDKTDTQYF. The CDR3 nucleotides read TGCAGCGTCAGACCTGACAAGACAGATACGCAGTATTTT.

The V call is TRBV2, the J call TRBJ1-5, with D unclear. The CDR3 has 12 amino acids. In germline, CDR1 is SNHLY, CDR2 FYNNEI. The V end was cut by 6 bases, the J end by 6 bases, with 9 bases between. The CDR3 is CASSRFGQPQHF. CDR3 sequence (DNA): TGTGCCAGCAGCAGGTTCGGTCAGCCCCAGCATTTT.

The chain has TRBV19 and TRBJ1-4; D is unresolved. V shed 3 bases and J shed 3 bases, with 5 bases lying between them. CDR1 and CDR2 (germline): LNHDA, SQIVND (reference sequence). The CDR3 length is 13 residues. CDR3 amino acids: CASSIGANEKLFF. DNA for the CDR3: TGTGCCAGTAGTATCGGAGCTAATGAAAAACTGTTTTTT.

This clone has only one observation. The V and J genes are TRBV29-1 and TRBJ2-5, with D possibly being TRBD1 (6 bases). Trimming took off 0 bases at V and 6 bases at J, with 17 bases between the two ends. This CDR3 region has 15 residues. Per germline, CDR1 SQVTM and CDR2 ANQGSEA. The CDR3 region is CSVEEQGSVVKTQYF. CDR3 bases: TGCAGCGTTGAAGAACAGGGATCTGTGGTAAAGACCCAGTACTTC.

This rearrangement joins TRBV12-3 or TRBV12-4 to TRBJ2-7, with D maybe TRBD1 (7 bases). The ends were cut back, 6 bases at V and 4 bases at J, with 13 bases in the middle. The CDR3 loop spans 13 amino acids. CDR3 region: CASSRRGRYEQYF. CDR3 nucleotides: TGTGCCAGCAGCCGCAGGGGGAGGTACGAGCAGTACTTC.